This is a list of T cell receptor beta chains from one sample in a study of cytomegalovirus exposure and HLA in healthy donors. Sequenced by immunoSEQ multiplex PCR; TCRdb stores in-frame clones only, minus some. This sample's table has around 53,000 clones. The source material was PBMCs. The receptors come from a woman aged 25-40 years in good health and CMV-seropositive. Both conserved end residues are part of each CDR3. A D gene is named only where the DNA matches it firmly.

j_call,d_call,v_call,cdr3_aa,cdr3_nt
TRBJ2-5,.,TRBV7-7,CASSTERGGDQYF,TGTGCTAGCAGTACCGAGAGGGGGGGAGACCAGTACTTC
TRBJ1-1,.,TRBV5-6,CASSSDYTEAFF,TGTGCCAGCAGCTCGGACTACACTGAAGCTTTCTTT
TRBJ1-6,.,TRBV10-3,CAISDGDNSYNSPLHF,TGTGCCATCAGTGATGGGGACAACTCCTATAATTCACCCCTCCACTTT
TRBJ2-3,.,TRBV4-1,CASSLTQRGTDTQYF,TGCGCCAGCAGCCTGACCCAAAGGGGTACAGATACGCAGTATTTT
TRBJ1-3,.,TRBV28,CASSFLQGFISGNTIYF,TGTGCCAGCAGTTTCCTTCAGGGTTTTATTTCTGGAAACACCATATATTTT
TRBJ1-1,.,TRBV6-1,CASRLASGTEAFF,TGTGCCAGCAGGTTAGCTTCCGGGACTGAAGCTTTCTTT
TRBJ1-2,TRBD1,TRBV14,CASSQDRRQGNYGYTF,TGTGCCAGCAGCCAAGATCGCCGACAGGGAAACTATGGCTACACCTTC
TRBJ1-5,TRBD1,TRBV19,CASSMPDRRAQHF,TGTGCCAGTAGTATGCCGGACAGGCGCGCCCAGCATTTT
TRBJ1-2,.,TRBV7-2,CASSVGGGGYTF,TGTGCCAGCAGCGTCGGGGGGGGCGGCTACACCTTC
TRBJ1-6,.,TRBV28,CASRFGRTYNSPLHF,TGTGCCAGCAGATTCGGCAGGACTTATAATTCACCCCTCCACTTT
TRBJ1-6,.,TRBV11-2,CASSLEGRHMTNSPLHF,TGTGCCAGCAGCTTGGAGGGCAGACATATGACCAATTCACCCCTCCACTTT
TRBJ2-5,.,TRBV6-1,CASSEDGGETQYF,TGTGCCAGCAGTGAGGATGGGGGGGAGACCCAGTACTTC
TRBJ1-2,.,TRBV6-1,CASSDRGYGYTF,TGTGCCAGCAGTGATAGGGGCTATGGCTACACCTTC
TRBJ2-6,.,TRBV5-1,CASSLGSRSGANVLTF,TGCGCCAGCAGCTTGGGGTCGCGATCTGGGGCCAACGTCCTGACTTTC
TRBJ2-5,TRBD1,TRBV7-9,CASSRTGQPETQYF,TGTGCCAGCAGCCGGACAGGACAGCCAGAGACCCAGTACTTC
TRBJ2-1,TRBD2,TRBV30,CAWSLPWTSGGSLDNEQFF,TGTGCCTGGAGTTTACCCTGGACTAGCGGGGGGAGCTTAGACAATGAGCAGTTCTTC
TRBJ2-5,TRBD2,TRBV30,CAWSHGGEGKTQYF,TGTGCCTGGAGTCACGGGGGGGAAGGGAAGACCCAGTACTTC
TRBJ2-7,.,TRBV6-1,CASSENYEQYF,TGTGCCAGCAGCGAGAATTACGAGCAGTACTTC
TRBJ2-7,.,TRBV5-1,CASSSQGRSYEQYF,TGCGCCAGCAGCTCACAGGGGAGGTCCTACGAGCAGTACTTC
TRBJ2-1,TRBD1,TRBV4-1,CASSPRDSSYNEQFF,TGCGCCAGCAGCCCCCGGGACAGCTCCTACAATGAGCAGTTCTTC
TRBJ1-6,.,TRBV7-9,CASSYREHSPLHF,TGTGCCAGCAGCTACAGGGAGCACTCACCCCTCCACTTT
TRBJ1-1,.,TRBV7-6,CASRDTGTTEAFF,TGTGCCAGCAGGGATACAGGGACCACTGAAGCTTTCTTT
TRBJ2-5,.,TRBV7-9,CASSFLRGQETQYF,TGTGCCAGCAGCTTTCTCCGGGGTCAAGAGACCCAGTACTTC
TRBJ2-7,TRBD2,TRBV7-8,CASSHQSTSGEQYF,TGTGCCAGCAGCCACCAATCGACTAGCGGGGAGCAGTACTTC
TRBJ2-3,TRBD1,TRBV6-1,CASSETGTDSDTQYF,TGTGCCAGCAGTGAAACCGGGACAGACTCAGATACGCAGTATTTT
TRBJ2-7,TRBD2,TRBV10-3,CAISEPGGSSSYEQYF,TGTGCCATCAGTGAGCCGGGGGGTAGTAGCTCCTACGAGCAGTACTTC
TRBJ2-3,.,TRBV7-9,CASSYLAPVYRSTDTQYF,TGTGCCAGCAGCTACCTAGCGCCGGTATACAGAAGCACAGATACGCAGTATTTT
TRBJ2-7,.,TRBV15,CAPSPRRDINEQYF,TGTGCCCCCAGCCCCCGCCGGGACATAAACGAGCAGTACTTC
TRBJ1-1,.,TRBV7-2,CASSFFGQMNTEAFF,TGTGCCAGCAGCTTCTTCGGACAGATGAACACTGAAGCTTTCTTT
TRBJ1-6,.,TRBV30,CAWSVIQGTSPLHF,TGTGCCTGGAGTGTAATACAGGGCACTTCACCCCTCCACTTT
TRBJ2-2,TRBD1,TRBV6-1,CASSWTGGTGELFF,TGTGCCAGCAGTTGGACAGGTGGAACCGGGGAGCTGTTTTTT
TRBJ2-5,.,TRBV28,CASSLRGETQYF,TGTGCCAGCAGTTTGCGGGGAGAGACCCAGTACTTC
TRBJ2-1,TRBD2,TRBV19,CASSMTSGWEQFF,TGTGCCAGTAGTATGACTAGCGGTTGGGAGCAGTTCTTC
TRBJ2-3,TRBD1,TRBV6-5,CASRKTGGTDTQYF,TGTGCCAGCAGGAAGACAGGGGGAACGGATACGCAGTATTTT
TRBJ2-5,TRBD2,TRBV5-1,CASKNRGRAQETQYF,TGCGCCAGCAAAAATAGAGGGAGGGCACAAGAGACCCAGTACTTC
TRBJ1-1,.,TRBV1,CTSIKLDTEAFF,TGCACCAGCATCAAGCTCGACACTGAAGCTTTCTTT
TRBJ1-1,TRBD1,TRBV15,CATSRETGGLTEAFF,TGTGCCACCAGCAGAGAGACAGGGGGGTTGACTGAAGCTTTCTTT
TRBJ2-3,.,TRBV28,CATNSQGLETDTQYF,TGTGCCACCAACTCACAGGGCCTCGAGACAGATACGCAGTATTTT
TRBJ1-5,.,TRBV6-5,CASSLGRNQPQHF,TGTGCCAGCAGTTTGGGCAGAAATCAGCCCCAGCATTTT
TRBJ2-7,TRBD2,TRBV11-2,CASSLELAGSYEQYF,TGTGCCAGCAGCTTAGAACTAGCGGGATCGTACGAGCAGTACTTC
TRBJ2-3,.,TRBV30,CAWSVGGLTDTQYF,TGTGCCTGGAGTGTAGGCGGTCTCACAGATACGCAGTATTTT
TRBJ2-3,TRBD2,TRBV10-2,CASRSSAGGPTDTQYF,TGCGCCAGCAGATCGTCGGCGGGGGGGCCCACAGATACGCAGTATTTT
TRBJ2-5,TRBD2,TRBV9,CASSFPTSGRDRETQYF,TGTGCCAGCAGCTTTCCGACTAGCGGGAGGGACCGAGAGACCCAGTACTTC
TRBJ2-6,TRBD1,TRBV10-3,CAIREGTGVSSGANVLTF,TGTGCCATCAGAGAGGGGACAGGGGTATCTTCTGGGGCCAACGTCCTGACTTTC
TRBJ2-1,TRBD2,TRBV30,CAWKGTILRGDNEQFF,TGTGCCTGGAAGGGGACTATCTTAAGAGGGGACAATGAGCAGTTCTTC
TRBJ2-1,TRBD2,TRBV6-6,CASRPPGLVVHEQFF,TGTGCCAGCAGGCCCCCGGGACTAGTTGTTCATGAGCAGTTCTTC
TRBJ2-6,.,TRBV6-1,CASHKGWGANVLTF,TGTGCCAGCCATAAGGGGTGGGGGGCCAACGTCCTGACTTTC
TRBJ2-7,TRBD1,TRBV5-1,CASSLEGQGFPSYEQYF,TGCGCCAGCAGCTTGGAAGGACAGGGTTTCCCCTCCTACGAGCAGTACTTC
TRBJ2-7,TRBD1,TRBV27,CASSLSGDSLYEQYF,TGTGCCAGCAGTTTATCGGGGGACAGCCTTTACGAGCAGTACTTC
TRBJ2-2,TRBD2,TRBV29-1,CSVHGTTNTGELFF,TGCAGCGTTCACGGGACTACGAACACCGGGGAGCTGTTTTTT
TRBJ2-3,TRBD1,TRBV4-2,CASSQEDRGSTDTQYF,TGTGCCAGCAGCCAAGAGGACAGGGGAAGCACAGATACGCAGTATTTT
TRBJ2-1,TRBD2,TRBV7-6,CASSPPSGGALNEQFF,TGTGCCAGCAGCCCCCCTAGCGGGGGGGCTCTAAATGAGCAGTTCTTC
TRBJ2-1,.,TRBV5-1,CASSFLGGRSKVYNEQFF,TGCGCCAGCAGCTTCTTGGGAGGTAGATCGAAGGTGTACAATGAGCAGTTCTTC
TRBJ1-6,.,TRBV18,CASSPTGQDSPLHF,TGTGCCAGCTCACCGACAGGTCAGGATTCACCCCTACACTTT
TRBJ2-7,TRBD2,TRBV10-2,CASSEGLAGYSYEQYF,TGCGCCAGCAGTGAAGGGCTAGCGGGCTACTCCTACGAGCAGTACTTC
TRBJ2-6,.,TRBV18,CASSLIAASSGANVLTF,TGTGCCAGCTCACTAATAGCGGCCAGCTCTGGGGCCAACGTCCTGACTTTC
TRBJ1-4,TRBD1,TRBV18,CASSPTSGQGGTNEKLFF,TGTGCCAGCTCACCGACCTCGGGACAGGGAGGGACTAATGAAAAACTGTTTTTT
TRBJ2-7,.,TRBV1,CTSSPGIPRPYEQYF,TGCACCAGCAGCCCCGGGATACCACGACCTTACGAGCAGTACTTC
TRBJ2-4,.,TRBV29-1,CSVEEGDGGNIQYF,TGCAGCGTTGAAGAGGGTGACGGGGGAAACATTCAGTACTTC